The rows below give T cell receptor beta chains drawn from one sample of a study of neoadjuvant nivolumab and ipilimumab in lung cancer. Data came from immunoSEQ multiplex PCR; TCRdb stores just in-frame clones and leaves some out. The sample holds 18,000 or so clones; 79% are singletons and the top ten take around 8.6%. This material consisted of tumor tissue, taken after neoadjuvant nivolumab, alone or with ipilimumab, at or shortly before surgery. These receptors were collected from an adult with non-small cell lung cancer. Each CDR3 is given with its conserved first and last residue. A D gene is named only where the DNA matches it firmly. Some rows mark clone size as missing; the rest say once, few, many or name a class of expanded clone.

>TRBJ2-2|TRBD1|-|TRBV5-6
TGTGCCAGCACCTTCCGGCAAGGGGGCTTGAAGCTGTTTTTT
CASTFRQGGLKLFF
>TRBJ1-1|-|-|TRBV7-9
TGTGCCAGCAGCCCTAGCGGCACTGAAGCTTTCTTT
CASSPSGTEAFF
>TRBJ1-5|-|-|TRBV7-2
TGTGCCACTGGGACGGGACGAAACTCGCCCCAGCATTTT
CATGTGRNSPQHF
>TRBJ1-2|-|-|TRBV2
TGTGCCAGCAGTGTGGATCAAGGGGGACGGTACGGGGGCTACACCTTC
CASSVDQGGRYGGYTF
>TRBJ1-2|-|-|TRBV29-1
TGCAGCGTTGAAGACAGGGGAGGGTATGGCTACACCTTC
CSVEDRGGYGYTF
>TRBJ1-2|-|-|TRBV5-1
TGCGCCAGCAGCTTGGGGGGATTAGCTAACTATGGCTACACCTTC
CASSLGGLANYGYTF
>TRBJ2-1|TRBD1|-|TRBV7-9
TGTGCCAGCAGCACGTCGGGGGACAGGGGAATCGAGGAGCAGTTCTTC
CASSTSGDRGIEEQFF
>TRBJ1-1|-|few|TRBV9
TGTGCCAGCAGCGACGAGACGGGGGGAGGATTAGCTTTCTTT
CASSDETGGGLAFF
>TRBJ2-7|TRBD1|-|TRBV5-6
TGTGCCAGCAGCTTGGGCAGGGGGTACTCCTACGAGCAGTACTTC
CASSLGRGYSYEQYF
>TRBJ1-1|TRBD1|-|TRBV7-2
TGTGCCAGCAGCTCACTTTACAGGGGGGCCACTGAAGCTTTCTTT
CASSSLYRGATEAFF
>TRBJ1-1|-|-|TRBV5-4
TGTGCCAGCAGCCGGGGGCCCGACAGAGACACTGAAGCTTTCTTT
CASSRGPDRDTEAFF
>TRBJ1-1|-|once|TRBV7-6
TGTGCCAGCAGCTTAGGTGATTACGGCACTGAAGCTTTCTTT
CASSLGDYGTEAFF
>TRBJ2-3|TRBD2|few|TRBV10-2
TGCGCCAGCGAACCTAGCGGGGGGGCTGGAGATACGCAGTATTTT
CASEPSGGAGDTQYF
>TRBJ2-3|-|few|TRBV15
TGTGCCACCAGCGACCCCTGGAGCGCGACAGATACGCAGTATTTT
CATSDPWSATDTQYF
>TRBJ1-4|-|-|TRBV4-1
TGCGCCAGCAGCTGGGGGGATTTGGGGAATGAAAAACTGTTTTTT
CASSWGDLGNEKLFF
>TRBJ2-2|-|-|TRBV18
TGTGCCTCACGAGGGGCAGGGAACACCGGGGAGCTGTTTTTT
CASRGAGNTGELFF
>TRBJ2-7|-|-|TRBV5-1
TGCGCCAGCAGCGGAGGGACCGCGGGCGTTTACGAGCAGTACTTC
CASSGGTAGVYEQYF
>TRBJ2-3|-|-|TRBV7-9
TGTGCCAGCAGCTCCGTGACAGATACGCAGTATTTT
CASSSVTDTQYF
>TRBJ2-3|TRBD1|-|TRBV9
TGTGCCAGCAGCGTAGTACCCGGGACAGGGGTAGGCACAGATACGCAGTATTTT
CASSVVPGTGVGTDTQYF
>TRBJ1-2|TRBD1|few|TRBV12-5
TGTGCTAGTGGTTTGGGGGACAGGCCAGAAGGCTACACCTTC
CASGLGDRPEGYTF
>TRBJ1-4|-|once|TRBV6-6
TGTGCCAGCAGTTACTCCCTCGACAGGATTAATGAAAAACTGTTTTTT
CASSYSLDRINEKLFF
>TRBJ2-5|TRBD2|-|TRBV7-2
TGTGCCAGCAGCGTAGGCGGGGGGGCCATGGAGACCCAGTACTTC
CASSVGGGAMETQYF
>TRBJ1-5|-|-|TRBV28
TGTGCCAGCAGACCTCAGGGGCCCGGCCTGCAGCCCCAGCATTTT
CASRPQGPGLQPQHF
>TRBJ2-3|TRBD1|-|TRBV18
TGTGCCAGCTCACCACCGACAGGGGGCAGAGATACGCAGTATTTT
CASSPPTGGRDTQYF